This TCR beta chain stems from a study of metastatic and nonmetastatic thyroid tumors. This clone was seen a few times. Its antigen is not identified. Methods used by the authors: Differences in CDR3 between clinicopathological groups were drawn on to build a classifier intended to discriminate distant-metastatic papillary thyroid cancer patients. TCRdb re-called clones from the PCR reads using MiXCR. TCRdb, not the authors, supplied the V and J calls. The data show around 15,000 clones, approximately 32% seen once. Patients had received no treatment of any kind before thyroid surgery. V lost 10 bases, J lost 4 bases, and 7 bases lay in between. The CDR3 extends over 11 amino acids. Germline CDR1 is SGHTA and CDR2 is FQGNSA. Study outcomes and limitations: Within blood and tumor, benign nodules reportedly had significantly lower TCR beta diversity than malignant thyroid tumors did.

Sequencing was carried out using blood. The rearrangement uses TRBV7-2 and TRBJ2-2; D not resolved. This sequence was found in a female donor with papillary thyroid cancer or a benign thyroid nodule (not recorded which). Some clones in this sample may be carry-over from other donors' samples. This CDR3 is CAIMFTGELFF. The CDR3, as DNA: TGTGCCATCATGTTCACCGGGGAGCTGTTTTTT.